Each of the 21 T cell receptor beta chains below was sequenced from the same sample in a study of T-cell reconstitution after alpha-beta-depleted transplantation in children. Library preparation (for TCRbeta) was performed with unique molecular identifiers. TCRdb re-derived calls from the PCR reads in MiXCR, one entry per CDR3 protein. This table has some 550,000 distinct CDR3 sequences, about 18% appearing once. The source was PBMCs from the stem cell graft donor, collected from the stem cell graft. The source is a human donor who donated a stem cell graft to a child with acute lymphoblastic leukemia.

This clonotype was found a few times. The chain carries TRBV7-9 and TRBJ2-3; D is ambiguous. Germline assignment: CDR1 SEHNR and CDR2 FQNEAQ (reference sequence). The CDR3 loop spans 15 amino acids. V was trimmed by 2 bases and J by 2 bases, leaving 11 bases between them. CDR3 region: CASSLTATVTDTQYF. The CDR3 DNA is TGTGCCAGCAGCTTAACAGCGACGGTCACAGATACGCAGTATTTT.

This clonotype has just a few counts. The V gene is TRBV4-1, the J gene TRBJ2-1; D tentatively fits TRBD1 or TRBD2 (6 bases each). There are 16 residues in the CDR3. The germline CDR1 and CDR2 sequences are MGHRA and YSYEKL. The V gene lost 3 bases and the J gene lost 8 bases, with 20 bases spanning the gap. CDR3 in DNA: TGCGCCAGCAGCCAGCGGGGACTGGGACAAGGGGATGAGCAGTTCTTC. It encodes CASSQRGLGQGDEQFF.

V gene TRBV12-3 or TRBV12-4 combines with J gene TRBJ2-1; D gene ambiguous. Trimming took 8 bases from V and 8 from J, leaving 22 bases between them. This CDR3 is built from 15 residues. The CDR3: CASVLTSPGEDEQFF. In DNA form, the CDR3 reads TGTGCCAGCGTTCTTACCAGCCCCGGTGAAGATGAGCAGTTCTTC.

This clonotype was seen more than once but under ten times. The V gene is TRBV29-1, the J gene TRBJ2-7, with 8 bases identical to TRBD1. The CDR3 runs to 12 residues. CDR1 is SQVTM and CDR2 is ANQGSEA in the germline V gene. CDR3 sequence reads: CRFRDRIYEQYF. The CDR3 coding sequence is TGCAGGTTCCGGGACAGGATCTACGAGCAGTACTTC.

The sample holds a few counts of this clonotype. The chain uses TRBV5-1 and TRBJ2-3; TRBD2 agrees at 13 bases. The CDR3 runs to 15 residues. Germline V gene sequence: CDR1 SGHRS, CDR2 YFSETQ. The J segment lost 6 bases and the V segment lost 4 bases, leaving 5 bases of the junction unmatched. CDR3 residues: CASSRTSGSSDTQYF. DNA for the CDR3: TGCGCCAGCAGCCGGACTAGCGGGAGTTCCGATACGCAGTATTTT.

The chain uses TRBV21-1 and TRBJ2-2; TRBD1 is taken as the D call from the table, unchecked against the DNA. TRBV21-1 is an annotated pseudogene. This CDR3 has 14 amino acids. This chain's CDR3 is CASSPDRATGELFF. CDR3 nucleotide sequence: TGTGCCAGCAGCCCCGACAGGGCGACCGGGGAGCTGTTTTTT.

This clonotype was counted between two and nine times. The chain joins TRBV12-3 or TRBV12-4 to TRBJ2-4; D uncertain. The CDR3 is 14 amino acids. Between the trimmed V and J ends, which lost 7 bases and 2 bases, there was a span of 12 bases. CDR3 residues: CASIEGQSKNIQYF. The CDR3 DNA sequence: TGTGCCAGCATTGAAGGGCAATCCAAAAACATTCAGTACTTC.

This chain links TRBV12-3 or TRBV12-4 with TRBJ2-1, with 10 positions matching TRBD2. Germline trimming cut 5 bases from V and 8 bases from J; bases unmatched to any gene: 9. This CDR3 is built from 15 residues. The CDR3 sequence is CASSDPGLAIDEQFF. CDR3 DNA: TGTGCCAGCAGTGACCCGGGACTAGCGATTGATGAGCAGTTCTTC.

Of note for this clonotype: At one end, the junction sequence differs from germline, possibly due to a read error. The chain combines TRBV19 with TRBJ2-5, with 7 bases lining up with TRBD2. CDR3 length equals 14 residues. The germline gives CDR1 LNHDA, CDR2 SQIVND (reference sequence). For the CDR3, the DNA is TGTGCCAGCAGTATAGCGGGCGGGTGGGAGACCCAGTACTTC. This sequence encodes CASSIAGGWETQYF.

In its sample, this clonotype was seen many times. The chain carries TRBV29-1 and TRBJ2-2; 8 bases fit TRBD1. The trim removed 6 bases at V and 4 bases at J, leaving 7 bases unmatched. Germline CDR1 and CDR2: SQVTM and ANQGSEA. The CDR3 contains 14 residues. The CDR3 sequence is CSVRTGSGTGELFF. The CDR3 nucleotides read TGCAGCGTCAGGACAGGGTCGGGCACCGGGGAGCTGTTTTTT.

The chain uses TRBV20-1 and TRBJ1-1, with D perhaps matching TRBD1 (5 bases). The CDR3 extends over 10 amino acids. Germline CDR1 is DFQATT and CDR2 is SNEGSKA (reference sequence). V lost 6 bases and J lost 11, with 13 bases in between. The CDR3 DNA reads as TGCAGTGCCCCGGGGGGGACGGCTTTCTTT. It yields the protein CSAPGGTAFF.

This clonotype was seen more than once but under ten times. The chain combines TRBV6-5 with TRBJ2-7; possibly TRBD1 for D (5 bases). The germline V and J ends were trimmed by 6 bases and 8 bases, with 11 bases remaining between them. The CDR3 consists of 11 residues. In germline, CDR1 is MNHEY, CDR2 SVGAGI. CDR3 protein: CASRDTHQQYF. Written as DNA, the CDR3 is TGTGCCAGCAGGGACACGCATCAGCAGTACTTC.

This chain connects TRBV7-3 to TRBJ2-2; D may be TRBD2 (5 bases). V lost 3 bases and J 3 bases, leaving 8 bases between the germline ends. The CDR3 length is 14 residues. Per the germline V gene, CDR1 is SGHTA and CDR2 is FQGTGA. CDR3 nucleotides: TGTGCCAGCAGCTTTACTAGGGACACCGGGGAGCTGTTTTTT. Protein product: CASSFTRDTGELFF.

About this clonotype: A read error may account for a junction end that differs from germline. J is TRBJ1-1 and V is TRBV11-2; D gene uncertain. CDR3 size: 16 residues. Germline-derived CDR1 and CDR2 are SGHAT and FQNNGV. The CDR3 DNA reads as TGTGTCAGCAGCTTAGATAGGGCCCTCAGGAACACTGAAGCTTTCTTT. This gives the protein CVSSLDRALRNTEAFF. Full variable domain (missing parts from reference TRBV11-2 and TRBJ1-1): EAGVAQSPRYKIIEKRQSVAFWCNPISGHATLYWYQQILGQGPKLLIQFQNNGVVDDSQLPKDRFSAERLKGVDSTLKIQPAKLEDSAVYLCVSSLDRALRNTEAFFGQGTRLTVV.

This clonotype was picked up a small number of times. The rearrangement links TRBV20-1 to TRBJ2-1; 7 bases fit TRBD2. V was pared by 5 bases and J by 7 bases, with 11 bases of the junction left unmatched. The length of the CDR3 is 14 residues. The V gene's germline CDR1 is DFQATT and CDR2 SNEGSKA (reference sequence). In DNA, the CDR3 is TGCAGTGCTTTAGCGGGTGCCAGAGATAATGAGCAGTTCTTC. Protein product: CSALAGARDNEQFF.

V is TRBV20-1 and J is TRBJ1-3; 7 nucleotides match TRBD1. In germline, CDR1 is DFQATT, CDR2 SNEGSKA (reference sequence). This CDR3 comprises 16 residues. The ends lost 0 bases at V and 3 bases at J; junction bases unmatched: 8. The CDR3 nucleotides are TGCAGTGCTAGAGACCTGGGACAGCAATATGGAAACACCATATATTTT. It is translated as CSARDLGQQYGNTIYF.

V and J are TRBV29-1 and TRBJ2-5; D perhaps matches TRBD1 (6 bases). CDR3 length equals 15 residues. Germline-derived CDR1 and CDR2 are SQVTM and ANQGSEA. Trimming pared 0 bases from V and 4 bases from J, leaving 15 bases between. The chain's CDR3 is CSVEDPQGMSETQYF. CDR3 nucleotides: TGCAGCGTTGAAGACCCACAGGGTATGTCAGAGACCCAGTACTTC.

This clonotype showed up just a few times. The rearrangement uses TRBV3-1 and TRBJ2-3; 7 bases align to TRBD2. This CDR3 is built from 17 residues. Per the germline V gene, CDR1 is LGHDT and CDR2 is YNNKEL (reference sequence). The V segment lost 4 bases and the J segment 0 bases; nucleotides outside the gene matches: 10. CDR3 sequence reads: CASSLGTILTSTDTQYF. As DNA, the CDR3 is TGTGCCAGCAGCCTCGGGACTATACTAACTAGCACAGATACGCAGTATTTT.

The chain employs TRBV6-2 or TRBV6-3 and TRBJ2-7; 10 bases fit TRBD1. Germline trimming cut 10 bases from V and 5 bases from J; bases unmatched to any gene: 11. CDR1 is MNHEY and CDR2 is SVGEGT in the germline V gene. The CDR3 covers 14 residues. The CDR3 coding sequence is TGTGCCACCTTTCCGGACAGGGGGAAAGACGAGCAGTACTTC. Translating gives CATFPDRGKDEQYF.

The rearrangement joins TRBV3-1 to TRBJ2-2, with 8 bases fitting TRBD2. CDR1 and CDR2 from the germline V gene are LGHDT and YNNKEL (reference sequence). J was trimmed by 0 bases and V by 4 bases; bases with no gene match: 7. The CDR3 spans 17 residues. The CDR3 reads CASSPRISGANTGELFF. The DNA of the CDR3 is TGTGCCAGCAGCCCCCGGATTAGCGGGGCGAACACCGGGGAGCTGTTTTTT. Full variable domain (rest looked up from reference TRBV3-1 and TRBJ2-2): DTAVSQTPKYLVTQMGNDKSIKCEQNLGHDTMYWYKQDSKKFLKIMFSYNNKELIINETVPNRFSPKSPDKAHLNLHINSLELGDSAVYFCASSPRISGANTGELFFGEGSRLTVL.

The chain couples TRBV29-1 to TRBJ2-7, with TRBD2 as a possible D gene (5 bases). Germline CDR1 and CDR2: SQVTM and ANQGSEA. CDR3 length: 11 amino acids. Trimming removed 4 bases at V and 6 bases at J, with 10 bases between. The CDR3 protein is CSVVRRGEQYF. CDR3 in DNA: TGCAGCGTTGTCAGACGGGGCGAGCAGTACTTC.